Presented here are 26 T cell receptor beta chains from one specimen sequenced in a study of breast tumors, draining lymph nodes, adjacent tissues. TCRdb passed the multiplex PCR reads through MiXCR, listing each CDR3 protein once. In the table there are 150,000 or so distinct CDR3 sequences, 30% to 40% of which are singletons. The lymph nodes were axillary draining lymph nodes from breast cancer patients. The sample consisted of axillary lymph node tissue. The receptors were gathered from a female donor with breast cancer. Some clones in this sample may be carry-over from other donors' samples.

As concerns this clonotype: A much more abundant neighbour one base away suggests this may be a read error. V gene TRBV7-9 combines with J gene TRBJ2-3, with 8 bases lining up with TRBD2. Trimming at V came to 5 bases and at J to 14 bases, leaving 24 bases not matched to a gene. The germline V gene has CDR1 SEHNR and CDR2 FQNEAQ (reference sequence). The CDR3 totals 17 residues. The chain's CDR3 is CASSPFSGTSQSHPRYF. The CDR3 DNA follows: TGTGCCAGCAGCCCATTCTCCGGGACTAGTCAATCGCATCCGCGGTATTTT.

A remark on this clonotype: This may stem from a read error, because a much larger clone lies one nucleotide away. The chain couples TRBV30 to TRBJ1-4; perhaps TRBD1 as D (5 bases). This CDR3 is 15 amino acids long. Germline CDR1 and CDR2: GTSNPN and SVGIG (reference sequence). The CDR3 DNA reads as TGTGCCTGGAGTGTAAGGGACGGCAGGAATGGAAAACTGTTTTTT. Translation: CAWSVRDGRNGKLFF.

A remark on this clonotype: A much larger clone lies one base from this, so it may be a read error. This chain joins TRBV6-1 and TRBJ2-1; D unresolved. This CDR3 is 14 amino acids long. Germline CDR1 reads MNHNS; CDR2 reads SASEGT. The CDR3 loop reads CASSEDSRYSEQFF. The CDR3 bases are TGTGCCAGCAGTGAAGATTCCCGTTACAGTGAGCAGTTCTTC.

This chain joins TRBV13 and TRBJ1-6; 8 positions agree with TRBD1. CDR1 is PRHDT, CDR2 FYEKMQ, per germline (reference sequence). The J segment lost 7 bases and the V segment lost 5 bases, leaving 7 bases of the junction unmatched. CDR3 length: 15 residues. The DNA for the CDR3 is TGTGCCAGCAGCGCAGGGGGCTATGGGAATTCACCCCTCCACTTT. This gives the protein CASSAGGYGNSPLHF.

This clonotype came up many times. The CDR3 DNA sequence: TGTGCCAGCAGTGAAGGACGGGACAGGCGAGGGGGCTACACCTTC. It translates to CASSEGRDRRGGYTF. The chain combines TRBV6-1 with TRBJ1-2; 8 bases line up with TRBD1. Germline CDR1 is MNHNS and CDR2 is SASEGT. V was pared by 1 base and J by 8 bases, with 9 bases of the junction left unmatched. This CDR3 comprises 15 residues.

This clonotype was picked up many times. The V and J genes are TRBV20-1 and TRBJ2-1; a weak D match, TRBD2 (6 bases). CDR1 and CDR2 (germline): DFQATT, SNEGSKA (reference sequence). V shed 0 bases and J shed 9 bases, with 12 bases lying between them. The CDR3 contains 13 residues. CDR3 loop: CSARDTSQGEQFF. Written as DNA, the CDR3 is TGCAGTGCTAGAGACACTAGCCAGGGTGAGCAGTTCTTC.

This clonotype was detected many times. The chain combines TRBV12-3 or TRBV12-4 with TRBJ2-7; 9 bases agree with TRBD2. Losses at the gene ends were 7 bases for V and 6 bases for J; bases not matched to a gene: 7. The CDR3 is made up of 13 amino acids. The CDR3: CASTATSGPEQYF. The CDR3 DNA reads as TGTGCCAGCACCGCGACTAGCGGTCCCGAGCAGTACTTC.

At least ten counts were recorded for this clonotype. The V call is TRBV14, the J call TRBJ2-1, with no clear D. CDR3 length: 15 amino acids. Trimming stripped 2 bases from V and 8 bases from J, with 16 bases between. Germline V gene data show CDR1 as SGHDN and CDR2 as FVKESK. This chain's CDR3 is CASSQLKGSGDEQFF. As DNA, the CDR3 is TGTGCCAGCAGCCAATTGAAGGGTAGTGGAGATGAGCAGTTCTTC.

This clonotype was seen ten or more times. V and J are TRBV2 and TRBJ1-6; tentatively, D is TRBD1 (5 bases). The germline gives CDR1 SNHLY, CDR2 FYNNEI. Trimming removed 11 bases at V and 6 bases at J, with 20 bases between. The CDR3 runs to 15 residues. In DNA, the CDR3 is TGTGCCGGGACGACTCAGAGTCCCTTTAATTCACCCCTCCACTTT. The encoded protein is CAGTTQSPFNSPLHF.

This clonotype was detected a few times. The V and J genes are TRBV20-1 and TRBJ1-1; D not certain. Germline V gene data show CDR1 as DFQATT and CDR2 as SNEGSKA (reference sequence). The CDR3 runs 15 residues. V lost 5 bases, J lost 0 bases, and 16 bases lay in between. The DNA of the CDR3 is TGCAGTGCTGGCCCCGGGGTCGCAATGAACACTGAAGCTTTCTTT. It translates to CSAGPGVAMNTEAFF.

This clonotype was detected a few times. Since a much larger clone is just one base distant, this may be a read error. The genes are TRBV5-6 and TRBJ2-7; D remains ambiguous. Deletions cut 3 bases from V and 3 bases from J, with 13 bases between. This CDR3 comprises 14 residues. In germline, CDR1 is SGHDT, CDR2 YYEEEE. The CDR3 nucleotides read TGTGCCAGCAGCTCGGTATCAGATTACTACGAGCAGTACTTC. Protein product: CASSSVSDYYEQYF. Filled out from reference TRBV5-6 and TRBJ2-7, the complete variable domain reads DAGVTQSPTHLIKTRGQQVTLRCSPKSGHDTVSWYQQALGQGPQFIFQYYEEEERQRGNFPDRFSGHQFPNYSSELNVNALLLGDSALYLCASSSVSDYYEQYFGPGTRLTVT.

The rearrangement uses TRBV10-3 and TRBJ2-7, with 10 bases fitting TRBD1. This CDR3 is 16 amino acids long. V shed 4 bases and J 5 bases; nucleotides not matched to a gene: 11. CDR1 and CDR2 from the germline V gene are ENHRY and SYGVKD. The CDR3 spells CAISGDRGTGADEQYF. The DNA for the CDR3 is TGTGCCATCAGTGGGGACAGGGGAACAGGGGCCGACGAGCAGTACTTC.

About this clonotype: At one boundary the junction diverges from the germline segment, which might be a read error. The chain has TRBV3-1 and TRBJ2-7; no clear D gene. CDR1 LGHDT and CDR2 YNNKEL come from the germline V gene (reference sequence). CDR3 size: 13 residues. This CDR3 reads CASSQGIPYEQCF. CDR3 bases: TGTGCCAGCAGCCAAGGGATCCCCTACGAGCAGTGCTTC.

This clonotype was seen ten or more times. This chain joins TRBV5-1 and TRBJ1-3; 7 bases fit TRBD1. Per germline, CDR1 SGHRS and CDR2 YFSETQ. The CDR3 runs to 16 residues. V trimming: 3 bases; J trimming: 0 bases; junction bases outside the gene matches: 6. The CDR3 region is CASSSGGTASGNTIYF. As DNA, the CDR3 is TGCGCCAGCAGCTCGGGGGGGACAGCCTCTGGAAACACCATATATTTT.

This clonotype was seen repeatedly, ten times or more. The V and J genes are TRBV29-1 and TRBJ2-2; maybe TRBD1 (6 bases). V gave up 7 bases and J gave up 7 bases, with 25 bases separating them. The CDR3 is 16 amino acids. Germline-derived CDR1 and CDR2 are SQVTM and ANQGSEA. Written as DNA, the CDR3 is TGCAGCGCCATTCTCGGTACAGGGCCCGGGGACGGGGAGCTGTTTTTT. Translation gives CSAILGTGPGDGELFF.

This clonotype was picked up many times. This chain joins TRBV4-1 and TRBJ2-3, with D unresolved. This CDR3 has 14 amino acids. Germline V gene sequence: CDR1 MGHRA, CDR2 YSYEKL. With 0 bases removed from V and 6 bases from J, the gap between germline ends came to 10 bases. This CDR3 reads CASSQDRGVDTQYF. In DNA form, the CDR3 reads TGCGCCAGCAGCCAAGATAGAGGAGTCGATACGCAGTATTTT.

The chain combines TRBV6-5 with TRBJ2-2, with 14 positions matching TRBD2. The CDR3 consists of 20 residues. Trimming at V came to 4 bases and at J to 2 bases, leaving 12 bases not matched to a gene. The germline V gene encodes CDR1 MNHEY and CDR2 SVGAGI. The CDR3 DNA reads TGTGCCAGCAGTTCGAACCACCCGGGACTAGCGGGGGCCAACACCGGGGAGCTGTTTTTT. It encodes CASSSNHPGLAGANTGELFF.

This clonotype was detected ten times or more. This chain connects TRBV28 to TRBJ1-5; D is uncertain. This CDR3 is 16 amino acids long. Per germline, CDR1 MDHEN and CDR2 SYDVKM. With 3 bases removed from V and 0 bases from J, the gap between germline ends came to 12 bases. The CDR3 here is CASSFRAGSSNQPQHF. CDR3 in DNA: TGTGCCAGCAGTTTCCGGGCAGGCTCTAGCAATCAGCCCCAGCATTTT. The variable domain in full, with the rest retrieved from reference TRBV28 and TRBJ1-5, is DVKVTQSSRYLVKRTGEKVFLECVQDMDHENMFWYRQDPGLGLRLIYFSYDVKMKEKGDIPEGYSVSREKKERFSLILESASTNQTSMYLCASSFRAGSSNQPQHFGDGTRLSIL.

This clonotype has more than one count but fewer than ten. A much larger clonotype is one base distant, so this may be a read error. The genes are TRBV5-6 and TRBJ1-5; possible D gene TRBD1, 6 bases. CDR3 size: 15 residues. Per the germline V gene, CDR1 is SGHDT and CDR2 is YYEEEE. Trimming shortened V by 2 bases and J by 6 bases, and 15 bases separated the two germline ends. As DNA, the CDR3 is TGTGCCAGCAGCTTCCGGGACACTCGAGTTCAGCCCCAGCATTTT. Its translation: CASSFRDTRVQPQHF.

The chain joins TRBV30 to TRBJ1-1, with D hard to call. Germline-derived CDR1 and CDR2 are GTSNPN and SVGIG (reference sequence). V dropped 3 bases and J dropped 1 base, with 12 bases sitting between them. The CDR3 spans 14 residues. The DNA for the CDR3 is TGTGCCTGGAGCGGGAAGCAGTGGAACACTGAAGCTTTCTTT. It codes for CAWSGKQWNTEAFF.

Ten or more counts support this clonotype. The rearrangement links TRBV2 to TRBJ2-5, with unresolved D. In germline, CDR1 is SNHLY, CDR2 FYNNEI. V shed 6 bases and J shed 2 bases, with 16 bases lying between them. This CDR3 region has 15 residues. The CDR3 is CASRTDELAQETQYF. CDR3 in DNA: TGTGCCAGCAGAACAGACGAATTGGCACAAGAGACCCAGTACTTC.

This chain joins TRBV7-8 and TRBJ2-5, with 9 bases identical to TRBD2. Trimming removed 2 bases from V and 5 bases from J; junction bases left unmatched: 15. This CDR3 is 18 amino acids long. Germline V CDR1 and CDR2: SGHVS, FQNEAQ. This chain's CDR3 is CASSLNGRRAGGVETQYF. CDR3 bases: TGTGCCAGCAGCTTAAACGGCCGGAGAGCGGGGGGCGTGGAGACCCAGTACTTC.

V and J are TRBV6-1 and TRBJ2-4; perhaps D is TRBD1 or TRBD2 (6 bases each). The CDR3 sequence is 13 residues long. V was cut by 4 bases and J by 5 bases, with 9 bases left in between. The germline V gene encodes CDR1 MNHNS and CDR2 SASEGT. The CDR3 nucleotides read TGTGCCAGCAGTGTGGGGGGCGAAAACATTCAGTACTTC. This gives the protein CASSVGGENIQYF.

This clonotype showed up many times. V gene TRBV11-3 combines with J gene TRBJ2-3, with 7 bases fitting TRBD1. Looked up from germline, CDR1 is SGHNT and CDR2 is YENEEA. CDR3 length equals 15 residues. Unmatched junction bases numbered 4, after V lost 4 bases and J lost 0 bases. For the CDR3, the DNA is TGTGCCAGCAGCTCCGGGACAGCTAGCACAGATACGCAGTATTTT. Residues: CASSSGTASTDTQYF.

This clonotype was recorded many times. The CDR3 DNA reads TGTGCCAGCAGCTTAAGGGGCTTGGCTAATGAAAAACTGTTTTTT. Amino acid sequence: CASSLRGLANEKLFF. V and J are TRBV7-3 and TRBJ1-4; maybe TRBD1 (5 bases). V was cut by 1 base and J by 3 bases, with 9 bases left in between. Per the germline V gene, CDR1 is SGHTA and CDR2 is FQGTGA. The CDR3 is made up of 15 amino acids.

V is TRBV19 and J is TRBJ1-1; TRBD1 agrees at 8 bases. The CDR3 loop spans 14 amino acids. V lost 3 bases to trimming and J lost 0 bases; unmatched junction nucleotides: 0. CDR1 is LNHDA and CDR2 is SQIVND in the germline V gene (reference sequence). DNA of the CDR3: TGTGCCAGTAGTATGACAGGGGTGAACACTGAAGCTTTCTTT. The encoded protein is CASSMTGVNTEAFF.